A selection of T cell receptor beta chains follows, all from one sample in a study of beta chain features in type 1 diabetes. Assay used: immunoSEQ multiplex PCR; TCRdb lists only in-frame clones, some missing. Among 900,000 or so clones, roughly 17% were seen once, and the ten largest hold 0.02% to 0.025%. Specimen: naive CD4+ T cells from blood. The receptors here all came from a woman between 18 and 30 years old in good health. CDR3s include the opening cysteine and the closing phenylalanine or tryptophan. D genes are given only for firm matches. Size is omitted from some rows. Given values are once, few, many or a class for expanded clones.

TRBD2	-	TRBV7-2	TRBJ2-1	TGTGCCAGCAGCTTAGATGGCGCCGGGACTATATACAATGAGCAGTTCTTC	CASSLDGAGTIYNEQFF
TRBD2	-	TRBV4-3	TRBJ2-3	TGCGCCAGCAGCCAAGTAGGAGCGGGAGTGCGGGCAGATACGCAGTATTTT	CASSQVGAGVRADTQYF
TRBD2	-	TRBV2	TRBJ2-1	TGTGCCAGCAGTTCTAGCGGGAGTCTCGGGAATGAGCAGTTCTTC	CASSSSGSLGNEQFF
TRBD1	-	TRBV6-6	TRBJ1-5	TGTGCCAGCAGTACCAACAGGGGCCAGCCCCAGCATTTT	CASSTNRGQPQHF
-	few	TRBV11-2	TRBJ2-7	TGTGCCAGCAGCCCGCGTAGGTCCTACGAGCAGTACTTC	CASSPRRSYEQYF
-	-	TRBV9	TRBJ2-3	TGTGCCAGCAGCGTAGAATCAGATACGCAGTATTTT	CASSVESDTQYF
-	-	TRBV28	TRBJ2-7	TGTGCCAGCAGTTTGACTCGGTCCGAGCAGTACTTC	CASSLTRSEQYF
TRBD2	few	TRBV9	TRBJ2-7	TGTGCCAGCAGCGTAGAGGCTAGCGGAAGCTCCTACGAGCAGTACTTC	CASSVEASGSSYEQYF
TRBD1	-	TRBV5-1	TRBJ2-2	TGCGCCAGCGGACAGGGACAGAGGAACACCGGGGAGCTGTTTTTT	CASGQGQRNTGELFF
-	few	TRBV4-1	TRBJ2-3	TGCGCCAGCAGCCAAGCGGTGCCCCCTTCAGATACGCAGTATTTT	CASSQAVPPSDTQYF
-	-	TRBV28	TRBJ2-3	TGTGCCAGCAGTGACCGCTTTGGTCCGACGGGGACCACAGATACGCAGTATTTT	CASSDRFGPTGTTDTQYF
-	few	TRBV4-3	TRBJ2-1	TGCGCCAGCAGCCAAGATAGGGGGACTATCATCTCGGAGCAGTTCTTC	CASSQDRGTIISEQFF
-	-	TRBV11-2	TRBJ1-3	TGTGCCAGCAGCTTAGAGTCTGGAAACACCATATATTTT	CASSLESGNTIYF
TRBD1	-	TRBV27	TRBJ1-2	TGTGCCAGCAGTTTAGGACAGGGCGCTGGCTACACCTTC	CASSLGQGAGYTF
TRBD2	-	TRBV28	TRBJ2-5	TGTGCCAGCAGTTTTGGCGGGAGCCAAGAGACCCAGTACTTC	CASSFGGSQETQYF
-	-	TRBV7-2	TRBJ2-4	TGTGCCAGCCCTGGAACGGGAAACATTCAGTACTTC	CASPGTGNIQYF
-	-	TRBV9	TRBJ2-7	TGTGCCAGCAGCGTCCAGGGAGGCGAGCAGTACTTC	CASSVQGGEQYF
TRBD2	-	TRBV9	TRBJ2-5	TGTGCCAGCAGCGTAGCGACTAGCGGGAGAGAGACCCAGTACTTC	CASSVATSGRETQYF
-	once	TRBV28	TRBJ2-7	TGTGCCAGCAGTTTATGGCAGGGGGGTTTCGAGCAGTACTTC	CASSLWQGGFEQYF
TRBD2	-	TRBV4-3	TRBJ2-3	TGCGCCAGCAGCCAAGTAAGCGGGAGGAGAGATACGCAGTATTTT	CASSQVSGRRDTQYF
TRBD1	-	TRBV7-6	TRBJ2-2	TGTGCCAGCAGCGCGGGACAGGGGCTAACCGGGGAGCTGTTTTTT	CASSAGQGLTGELFF
TRBD2	-	TRBV7-3	TRBJ2-1	TGTGCCAGCAGCCCACACCATCTAGCGGGAGGTTACAATGAGCAGTTCTTC	CASSPHHLAGGYNEQFF
-	-	TRBV9	TRBJ2-2	TGTGCCAGCAGTCCGGTTGTCGGGGAGCTGTTTTTT	CASSPVVGELFF
TRBD2	few	TRBV6-1	TRBJ2-3	TGTGCCAGCAAAGAACTAGCGGGAGGGTCGGATACGCAGTATTTT	CASKELAGGSDTQYF
-	few	TRBV7-9	TRBJ2-3	TGTGCCAGCAGTCCTGACACCAACACGCAGTATTTT	CASSPDTNTQYF
TRBD1	-	TRBV19	TRBJ1-2	TGTGCCAGTAGCAGACCGGGACAGGGATATGGCTACACCTTC	CASSRPGQGYGYTF
TRBD2	few	TRBV9	TRBJ2-1	TGTGCCAGCAGCCCTCACCGGGCGGGGGTTGGTGAGCAGTTCTTC	CASSPHRAGVGEQFF
-	few	TRBV4-3	TRBJ2-1	TGCGCCAGCAGCCAAGATAGGGAGCGAACCTACAATGAGCAGTTCTTC	CASSQDRERTYNEQFF
-	few	TRBV5-4	TRBJ1-1	TGTGCCAGCAGCTTGGGGCAGTACATTAACACTGAAGCTTTCTTT	CASSLGQYINTEAFF
TRBD2	few	TRBV7-2	TRBJ2-5	TGTGCCAGCAGCCCTAATAGCGGGAGAGTCGAGACCCAGTACTTC	CASSPNSGRVETQYF